These 10 T cell receptor beta chains share one sample of origin, sequenced in a study of T cell responses to AZD1222 COVID-19 vaccine. TCRdb keeps only in-frame clones here, not all; method: immunoSEQ multiplex PCR. The repertoire holds roughly 150,000 clones, with around 85% as singletons. The sequencing used peripheral blood, collected 28 days after the second AZD1222 dose. These receptors came from an adult who received the AZD1222 COVID-19 vaccine.

The V and J genes are TRBV9 and TRBJ2-1; TRBD1 matches 11 bases. The CDR3 is 15 amino acids. From germline, CDR1 is SGDLS and CDR2 YYNGEE. After removal of 3 bases from V and 6 bases from J, the junction contained 5 bases not matched to a gene. CDR3 sequence: CASSAGTGGFNEQFF. In DNA, the CDR3 is TGTGCCAGCAGCGCCGGGACAGGGGGGTTCAATGAGCAGTTCTTC.

V usage is TRBV9 and J usage is TRBJ1-5, with 9 bases lining up with TRBD1. CDR1 and CDR2 (germline): SGDLS, YYNGEE. Trimming removed 4 bases from V and 6 bases from J; junction bases left unmatched: 8. CDR3 length: 15 residues. The CDR3 coding sequence is TGTGCCAGCAGCCCCTCGGGACAGGGTACTCAGCCCCAGCATTTT. This codes for CASSPSGQGTQPQHF.

This clone has only one observation. The V gene is TRBV7-8, the J gene TRBJ2-7, with unresolved D. There are 15 residues in the CDR3. V lost 4 bases to trimming and J lost 1 base, with 14 bases between them. CDR1 SGHVS and CDR2 FQNEAQ come from the germline V gene. CDR3 DNA: TGTGCCAGCAGCTCCCCCCCATGGGTTTCCTACGAGCAGTACTTC. Its translation: CASSSPPWVSYEQYF.

In this sample, this clone turned up once. This chain connects TRBV9 to TRBJ1-2; 9 bases fit TRBD1. Germline lookup yields CDR1 SGDLS and CDR2 YYNGEE. Germline trimming cut 4 bases from V and 3 bases from J; bases unmatched to any gene: 4. The CDR3 length is 14 residues. In DNA form, the CDR3 reads TGTGCCAGCAGCCTCCGGACAGGGGACTATGGCTACACCTTC. This codes for CASSLRTGDYGYTF.

The chain has TRBV5-8 and TRBJ1-2, with unresolved D. This CDR3 has 16 residues. Germline CDR1 SGHTS, CDR2 YDEGEE. The V gene lost 0 bases and the J gene lost 4 bases, with 16 bases spanning the gap. The CDR3 is CASSLAKSGWGYGYTF. The CDR3 DNA reads as TGTGCCAGCAGCTTGGCCAAGTCGGGGTGGGGCTATGGCTACACCTTC.

This clone was seen a few times. This chain uses TRBV5-1 with TRBJ1-5; D gene ambiguous. The CDR3 is made up of 17 amino acids. V lost 1 base, J lost 0 bases, and 14 bases lay in between. Per germline, CDR1 SGHRS and CDR2 YFSETQ. The CDR3 DNA reads TGCGCCAGCAGCTTGAACCCCAGTGGAAGTAGCAATCAGCCCCAGCATTTT. Protein product: CASSLNPSGSSNQPQHF. The full variable domain, its missing parts supplied by reference TRBV5-1 and TRBJ1-5, is KAGVTQTPRYLIKTRGQQVTLSCSPISGHRSVSWYQQTPGQGLQFLFEYFSETQRNKGNFPGRFSGRQFSNSRSEMNVSTLELGDSALYLCASSLNPSGSSNQPQHFGDGTRLSIL.

The chain combines TRBV9 with TRBJ2-2; possibly TRBD1 for D (6 bases). Trimming removed 3 bases from V and 7 bases from J, with 7 bases in between. Germline lookup yields CDR1 SGDLS and CDR2 YYNGEE. The CDR3 runs 12 residues. The chain's CDR3 is CASSDRVGELFF. The CDR3 region has the DNA TGTGCCAGCAGCGACAGGGTCGGGGAGCTGTTTTTT.

V is TRBV2 and J is TRBJ2-2, with D possibly being TRBD1 (6 bases). Germline CDR1 reads SNHLY; CDR2 reads FYNNEI. The CDR3 runs to 13 residues. Trimming left V 5 bases short and J 7 bases short, with 11 bases between. CDR3 sequence reads: CASSRQGYGELFF. CDR3 nucleotides: TGTGCCAGCAGTCGGCAGGGGTACGGGGAGCTGTTTTTT.

The J gene is TRBJ2-7, the V gene TRBV4-3, with D hard to call. Germline V gene lookup returns CDR1 LGHNA and CDR2 YSLEER. This CDR3 spans 14 amino acids. The V end lost 0 bases, the J end lost 1 base, and 7 bases lay between the germline ends. In DNA form, the CDR3 reads TGCGCCAGCAGCCAAGAAGTCGGATCCTACGAGCAGTACTTC. This translates into CASSQEVGSYEQYF.

This clone was counted a single time. The chain has TRBV12-3 or TRBV12-4 and TRBJ2-7; TRBD1 or TRBD2 may be the D gene (5 bases each). This CDR3 contains 13 residues. With 0 bases removed from V and 7 bases from J, the gap between germline ends came to 10 bases. CDR3 in amino acids: CASSLAPGAEQYF. The CDR3 DNA sequence: TGTGCCAGCAGTTTAGCGCCCGGGGCTGAGCAGTACTTC.